This record concerns one T cell receptor beta chain sequence. This clonotype was counted ten times or more. Its antigen is currently not known. No base qualities exist here, and no much larger clone lies one base off it. What this sample's treatment or condition label stands for: allogeneic hematopoietic cell transplantation with graft depleted of TCRalphabeta T cells and CD19 B cells. The children who served as transplant recipients had been given grafts of TCRalphabeta/CD19-depleted allogeneic hematopoietic cells. The library was produced with PCR. Sequencing was carried out with an Illumina HiSeq 2500. TCR library preparation used molecular barcoding, with unique molecular identifiers applied to normalize quantification of the TCRbeta repertoire. Using fastp at Q25 and MiXCR, TCRdb reprocessed the public reads and kept productive beta chains. Merged by CDR3 protein, the rows form single entries marked with the most common genes and DNA. This sample has tens of thousands of distinct CDR3 sequences in its table, and under 8% of those were observed once. Clones ranked in the top ten supply about 7% of the sample.

This sample stems from a study of T-cell reconstitution after alpha-beta-depleted transplantation in children (TCRdb year 2016). The study in broad terms: T-cell immune reconstitution after TCRalphabeta/CD19-depleted allogeneic hematopoietic cell transplantation in children was quantitatively tracked in the study by means of TCR repertoire profiling.

Including the terminal cysteine and phenylalanine, the CDR3 comprises 13 residues. Here the CDR3 DNA is all that survives: 39 bases in frame from base 1. The germline V gene yields SQVTM for CDR1 and ANQGSEA for CDR2. Trimming takes 3 bases off V and 5 bases off J; junction bases not matched to a gene: 5. Broad study findings and their caveats: In some patients, the high TCRbeta diversity seen at day 60 was put down to recipient T cells and intrathymic progenitors that had survived conditioning. About two months after transplant, the apparently early recovery of alphabetaT-cell counts reportedly depended on just several hundred clones that had expanded rapidly and came from non-depleted graft cells. The frequencies of hyperexpanded clones fell over the following months, and after one year, T-cell counts and TCRbeta diversity were mostly attributed to newly produced T cells.

The receptor was derived from a male patient aged 10 to 17 who had a stem cell transplant for acute myeloid leukemia, so the T cells may come from the graft donor. Sequencing was performed on PBMCs, mostly from graft donor cells, taken 180 days after TCRalphabeta/CD19-depleted stem cell transplant. Rearrangement joined TRBV29-1 to TRBJ1-1, and 8 junction bases match TRBD1. The sequence in DNA is TGCAGCGTTGATGACAGGGGATATACTGAAGCTTTCTTT. This translates into CSVDDRGYTEAFF.